The rows below give T cell receptor beta chains drawn from one sample of a study of vaccination and CD4 T cells after COVID-19. TCRdb re-called the PCR reads through MiXCR, storing one row per CDR3 protein. The repertoire consists of about 20,000 distinct CDR3 sequences, with just under 80% occurring once and the leading ten covering roughly 17%. For these TCRs, the target antigens are not known. The material sequenced was CD4+ T cells from blood, cultured in vitro, taken after SARS-CoV-2 vaccination. These TCRs come from a human donor who received a COVID-19 vaccine. Each CDR3 is given with its conserved first and last residue. D genes are given only for firm matches. Only part of the rows carry a size: once, few, many, or a class if the clone is expanded.

D gene: TRBD1
clone size: .
J gene: TRBJ1-2
V gene: TRBV24-1
CDR3 length: 16
CDR3 protein: CATSDPGTGVAYGYTF
CDR3 DNA: TGTGCCACCAGTGACCCAGGAACAGGGGTCGCATATGGCTACACCTTC

D gene: TRBD1
clone size: .
J gene: TRBJ1-5
V gene: TRBV18
CDR3 length: 16
CDR3 protein: CASSPGGQGLNQPQHF
CDR3 DNA: TGTGCCAGCTCACCGGGGGGACAGGGACTCAATCAGCCCCAGCATTTT

D gene: .
clone size: .
J gene: TRBJ2-1
V gene: TRBV12-3/TRBV12-4
CDR3 length: 15
CDR3 protein: CASSPSASSYNEQFF
CDR3 DNA: TGTGCCAGCAGCCCCAGCGCCAGCTCCTACAATGAGCAGTTCTTC

D gene: .
clone size: .
J gene: TRBJ1-2
V gene: TRBV20-1
CDR3 length: 11
CDR3 protein: CSANLHYGYTF
CDR3 DNA: TGCAGTGCTAATCTCCACTATGGCTACACCTTC

D gene: TRBD1
clone size: .
J gene: TRBJ1-2
V gene: TRBV19
CDR3 length: 14
CDR3 protein: CASSITGGSYGYTF
CDR3 DNA: TGTGCCAGTAGTATTACAGGGGGGAGCTATGGCTACACCTTC

D gene: TRBD1
clone size: .
J gene: TRBJ2-3
V gene: TRBV12-3/TRBV12-4
CDR3 length: 15
CDR3 protein: CASRTGTGVLGTQYF
CDR3 DNA: TGTGCCAGCAGGACCGGGACAGGGGTCCTCGGTACGCAGTATTTT

D gene: .
clone size: few
J gene: TRBJ2-2
V gene: TRBV6-4
CDR3 length: 15
CDR3 protein: CASSESAGFTGELFF
CDR3 DNA: TGTGCCAGCAGTGAATCCGCAGGGTTCACCGGGGAGCTGTTTTTT

D gene: .
clone size: .
J gene: TRBJ2-5
V gene: TRBV20-1
CDR3 length: 14
CDR3 protein: CSARRTTEQETQYF
CDR3 DNA: TGCAGTGCTAGAAGGACGACAGAACAAGAGACCCAGTACTTC

D gene: .
clone size: .
J gene: TRBJ2-7
V gene: TRBV24-1
CDR3 length: 12
CDR3 protein: CATSDGIYEQYF
CDR3 DNA: TGTGCCACCAGTGACGGAATTTACGAGCAGTACTTC

D gene: .
clone size: .
J gene: TRBJ1-2
V gene: TRBV20-1
CDR3 length: 14
CDR3 protein: CSSTRGGERAGYTF
CDR3 DNA: TGCTCGAGTACGAGGGGGGGGGAACGAGCTGGCTACACCTTC

D gene: .
clone size: few
J gene: TRBJ1-1
V gene: TRBV24-1
CDR3 length: 15
CDR3 protein: CATSPGGPGDTEAFF
CDR3 DNA: TGTGCCACCAGTCCTGGGGGGCCTGGGGACACTGAAGCTTTCTTT

D gene: .
clone size: .
J gene: TRBJ1-1
V gene: TRBV2
CDR3 length: 12
CDR3 protein: CASSRSRTDPFF
CDR3 DNA: TGTGCCAGCAGTCGATCCCGGACAGACCCTTTCTTT

D gene: .
clone size: .
J gene: TRBJ1-3
V gene: TRBV7-9
CDR3 length: 14
CDR3 protein: CASSGRTSGNTIYF
CDR3 DNA: TGTGCCAGCAGCGGACGGACATCTGGAAACACCATATATTTT

D gene: TRBD2
clone size: few
J gene: TRBJ2-5
V gene: TRBV20-1
CDR3 length: 16
CDR3 protein: CSALGLAGGPMKTQYF
CDR3 DNA: TGCAGTGCCCTGGGACTAGCGGGGGGGCCGATGAAGACCCAGTACTTC

D gene: TRBD1
clone size: .
J gene: TRBJ1-3
V gene: TRBV30
CDR3 length: 16
CDR3 protein: CAWIDRVYGSGNTIYF
CDR3 DNA: TGTGCCTGGATCGACAGGGTTTACGGCTCTGGAAACACCATATATTTT

D gene: .
clone size: .
J gene: TRBJ1-5
V gene: TRBV12-3/TRBV12-4
CDR3 length: 16
CDR3 protein: CASSSPGQMWGQPQHF
CDR3 DNA: TGTGCCAGCAGCTCACCGGGCCAGATGTGGGGTCAGCCCCAGCATTTT

D gene: TRBD1
clone size: .
J gene: TRBJ2-7
V gene: TRBV20-1
CDR3 length: 16
CDR3 protein: CSARAIGTGGGYEQYF
CDR3 DNA: TGCAGTGCTAGAGCCATAGGGACAGGGGGCGGCTACGAGCAGTACTTC

D gene: .
clone size: .
J gene: TRBJ2-7
V gene: TRBV21-1
CDR3 length: 14
CDR3 protein: CASSKGPPTYEQYF
CDR3 DNA: TGTGCCAGCAGCAAGGGACCCCCCACCTACGAGCAGTACTTC

D gene: .
clone size: .
J gene: TRBJ1-3
V gene: TRBV7-8
CDR3 length: 16
CDR3 protein: CASSLASRADGNTIYF
CDR3 DNA: TGTGCCAGCAGCTTAGCGTCCAGGGCCGACGGAAACACCATATATTTT

D gene: TRBD1
clone size: .
J gene: TRBJ1-2
V gene: TRBV7-9
CDR3 length: 16
CDR3 protein: CASSPRGGQEVYGYTF
CDR3 DNA: TGTGCCAGCAGCCCAAGAGGGGGACAGGAGGTCTATGGCTACACCTTC

D gene: .
clone size: .
J gene: TRBJ1-6
V gene: TRBV12-3/TRBV12-4
CDR3 length: 18
CDR3 protein: CASSRTGTGSSYNSPLHF
CDR3 DNA: TGTGCCAGCAGCAGGACCGGGACGGGGAGCTCCTATAATTCACCCCTCCACTTT

D gene: .
clone size: .
J gene: TRBJ1-1
V gene: TRBV30
CDR3 length: 12
CDR3 protein: CAWSRQNTEAFF
CDR3 DNA: TGTGCCTGGAGTAGGCAGAACACTGAAGCTTTCTTT

D gene: .
clone size: .
J gene: TRBJ1-1
V gene: TRBV6-5
CDR3 length: 16
CDR3 protein: CASSYSTGARNTEAFF
CDR3 DNA: TGTGCCAGCAGTTACTCGACGGGGGCTCGGAACACTGAAGCTTTCTTT

D gene: .
clone size: .
J gene: TRBJ1-6
V gene: TRBV6-5
CDR3 length: 21
CDR3 protein: CASSYSSQNLRQASYNSPLHF
CDR3 DNA: TGTGCCAGCAGTTACTCGAGTCAGAACTTACGGCAAGCATCCTATAATTCACCCCTCCACTTT

D gene: TRBD1
clone size: .
J gene: TRBJ1-2
V gene: TRBV29-1
CDR3 length: 15
CDR3 protein: CSVARQGAVVYGYTF
CDR3 DNA: TGCAGCGTCGCGCGACAGGGGGCCGTGGTTTATGGCTACACCTTC

D gene: TRBD1
clone size: few
J gene: TRBJ1-2
V gene: TRBV20-1
CDR3 length: 18
CDR3 protein: CSAIIRAGTGEDGYGYTF
CDR3 DNA: TGCAGTGCTATAATACGGGCCGGGACAGGGGAGGATGGCTATGGCTACACCTTC

D gene: .
clone size: .
J gene: TRBJ1-6
V gene: TRBV12-5
CDR3 length: 13
CDR3 protein: CASGLRQDSPLHF
CDR3 DNA: TGTGCTAGTGGTCTCCGACAGGATTCACCCCTCCACTTT

D gene: TRBD2
clone size: .
J gene: TRBJ2-3
V gene: TRBV6-2/TRBV6-3
CDR3 length: 15
CDR3 protein: CASRTSGGNTDTQYF
CDR3 DNA: TGTGCCAGCCGGACTAGCGGGGGGAACACAGATACGCAGTATTTT

D gene: .
clone size: .
J gene: TRBJ2-5
V gene: TRBV19
CDR3 length: 13
CDR3 protein: CASSQVVRETQYF
CDR3 DNA: TGTGCCAGTAGTCAGGTAGTGCGGGAGACCCAGTACTTC

D gene: .
clone size: .
J gene: TRBJ1-1
V gene: TRBV6-1
CDR3 length: 13
CDR3 protein: CASSPRDIFEAFF
CDR3 DNA: TGTGCCAGCAGTCCAAGGGACATTTTTGAAGCTTTCTTT

D gene: .
clone size: .
J gene: TRBJ1-5
V gene: TRBV23-1
CDR3 length: 17
CDR3 protein: CASSPPVAAYSNQPQHF
CDR3 DNA: TGCGCCAGCAGTCCTCCCGTGGCAGCATATAGCAATCAGCCCCAGCATTTT

D gene: .
clone size: .
J gene: TRBJ1-2
V gene: TRBV21-1
CDR3 length: 15
CDR3 protein: CASSFWPLDPYGYTF
CDR3 DNA: TGTGCCAGCAGCTTTTGGCCCCTGGATCCTTATGGCTACACCTTC

D gene: TRBD1
clone size: .
J gene: TRBJ1-2
V gene: TRBV7-9
CDR3 length: 15
CDR3 protein: CASSLGTGAFYGYTF
CDR3 DNA: TGTGCCAGCAGCCTCGGGACAGGGGCTTTCTATGGCTACACCTTC